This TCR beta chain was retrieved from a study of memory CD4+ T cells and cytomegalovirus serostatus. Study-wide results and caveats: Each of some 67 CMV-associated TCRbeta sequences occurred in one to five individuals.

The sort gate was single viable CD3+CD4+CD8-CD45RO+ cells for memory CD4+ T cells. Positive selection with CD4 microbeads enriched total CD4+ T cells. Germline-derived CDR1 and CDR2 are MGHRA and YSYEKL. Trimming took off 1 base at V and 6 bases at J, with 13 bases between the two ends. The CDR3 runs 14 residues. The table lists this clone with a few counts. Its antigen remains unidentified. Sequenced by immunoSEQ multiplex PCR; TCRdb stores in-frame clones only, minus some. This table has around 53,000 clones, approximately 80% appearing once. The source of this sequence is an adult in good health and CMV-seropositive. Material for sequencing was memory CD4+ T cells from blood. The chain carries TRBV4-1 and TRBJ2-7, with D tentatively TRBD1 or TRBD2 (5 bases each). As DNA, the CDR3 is TGCGCCAGCAGCCAAGTGCAGGGAACTAGCGAGCAGTACTTC. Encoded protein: CASSQVQGTSEQYF.